This passage covers 19 T cell receptor beta chains from one sample sequenced in a study of spatial heterogeneity in lung cancer. Time point described: sample taken at primary tumor resection. No cells were sorted before sequencing. The whole RNA sequenced was extracted from tumor, nontumor lung or frozen PBMC. TCRdb re-analysed the 5' RACE reads in MiXCR, keeping a single row per CDR3 protein. The sample holds around 11,000 distinct CDR3 sequences; roughly 24% are singletons and the top ten take about 33%. The sample in question was PBMCs, obtained at surgery. The receptor source for this set is a female donor with early-stage non-small cell lung cancer.

This chain uses TRBV5-4 with TRBJ2-7, with 8 bases identical to TRBD1. In germline, CDR1 is SGHNT, CDR2 YYREEE (reference sequence). CDR3 length equals 15 residues. After removal of 1 base from V and 2 bases from J, the junction contained 5 bases not matched to a gene. In DNA, the CDR3 is TGTGCCAGCAGCTTGTTCACAGGGGGGACCTACGAGCAGTACTTC. It translates to CASSLFTGGTYEQYF.

Only one count was recorded for this clonotype. This chain joins TRBV4-3 and TRBJ2-7; D gene uncertain. The germline gives CDR1 LGHNA, CDR2 YSLEER. The V end lost 0 bases, the J end lost 0 bases, and 12 bases lay between the germline ends. This CDR3 region has 16 residues. The CDR3 DNA follows: TGCGCCAGCAGCCAAGAGGGCCCGTGGAGCTCCTACGAGCAGTACTTC. The encoded protein is CASSQEGPWSSYEQYF.

The genes are TRBV27 and TRBJ1-5, with D unclear. The length of the CDR3 is 13 residues. V was cut by 5 bases and J by 4 bases, with 9 bases left in between. The V gene's germline CDR1 is MNHEY and CDR2 SMNVEV (reference sequence). CDR3 DNA: TGTGCCAGCAGTCAGGCACGAAATCAGCCCCAGCATTTT. Protein: CASSQARNQPQHF.

This sequence joins TRBV6-5 and TRBJ1-5, with TRBD1 matching 12 bases. The V gene's germline CDR1 is MNHEY and CDR2 SVGAGI. This CDR3 contains 15 residues. The junction had 5 bases not matched to a gene; V was cut back by 4 bases and J by 7 bases. CDR3 residues: CASSSTGTGGQPQHF. CDR3 sequence (DNA): TGTGCCAGCAGTTCCACCGGGACAGGGGGCCAGCCCCAGCATTTT.

This chain connects TRBV7-2 to TRBJ1-5; D perhaps matches TRBD1 (6 bases). The CDR3 has 13 amino acids. The germline V and J ends were trimmed by 4 bases and 8 bases, with 12 bases remaining between them. Germline loops: CDR1 SGHTA, CDR2 FQGNSA. In DNA, the CDR3 is TGTGCCAGCAGCTACTGGACAGAAGAGCCCCAGCATTTT. Amino acids: CASSYWTEEPQHF.

A word on this clonotype: A much larger clonotype is one base distant, so this may be a read error. The chain recombines TRBV30 with TRBJ2-2, with 9 bases that match TRBD2. This CDR3 contains 15 residues. Looked up from germline, CDR1 is GTSNPN and CDR2 is SVGIG (reference sequence). The CDR3 protein is CAWGVQGLATGELFF. The CDR3 DNA is TGTGCCTGGGGTGTACAGGGACTAGCCACCGGGGAGCTGTTTTTT.

J is TRBJ1-1 and V is TRBV5-1; maybe TRBD1 (6 bases). The CDR3 extends over 13 amino acids. V lost 0 bases and J 7 bases, leaving 10 bases between the germline ends. Germline assignment: CDR1 SGHRS and CDR2 YFSETQ. The CDR3 DNA follows: TGCGCCAGCAGCTTGGAAGGGGGGCTTGAAGCTTTCTTT. It translates to CASSLEGGLEAFF.

This clonotype was observed a few times. This chain joins TRBV18 and TRBJ2-1, with no clear D. Germline assignment: CDR1 KGHSH and CDR2 LQKENI. The CDR3 has 13 amino acids. Trimming took 2 bases from V and 1 from J, leaving 3 bases between them. CDR3 region: CASSPSSYNEQFF. CDR3 DNA: TGTGCCAGCTCACCAAGTTCCTACAATGAGCAGTTCTTC.

This clonotype was detected ten times or more. This chain uses TRBV14 with TRBJ1-3; D remains ambiguous. V was cut by 4 bases and J by 2 bases, with 9 bases left in between. Germline CDR1 and CDR2: SGHDN and FVKESK. The CDR3 is 14 amino acids. Here the CDR3 DNA reads TGTGCCAGCAGCCCCCGGACGGCTGGAAACACCATATATTTT. It specifies CASSPRTAGNTIYF.

This clonotype was seen a handful of times. The rearrangement uses TRBV18 and TRBJ2-2, with D unresolved. Between the trimmed V and J ends, which lost 3 bases and 2 bases, there was a span of 10 bases. The germline gives CDR1 KGHSH, CDR2 LQKENI. The CDR3 length is 15 residues. DNA for the CDR3: TGTGCCAGCTCACCGCGGACGGATAACACCGGGGAGCTGTTTTTT. Residues: CASSPRTDNTGELFF.

V is TRBV7-9 and J is TRBJ1-2; D is undetermined. The V and J ends lost 3 bases and 3 bases respectively, with 8 bases between them. CDR3 length: 13 residues. Germline V gene data show CDR1 as SEHNR and CDR2 as FQNEAQ (reference sequence). Here the CDR3 DNA reads TGTGCCAGCAGCTTTCCGCAGGACTATGGCTACACCTTC. Its translation: CASSFPQDYGYTF.

This clonotype is medium-sized in the sample. This chain uses TRBV20-1 with TRBJ2-1; no firm D call. Germline lookup yields CDR1 DFQATT and CDR2 SNEGSKA (reference sequence). CDR3 length: 15 residues. V was pared by 0 bases and J by 4 bases, with 13 bases between. The CDR3 region is CSARERLLYYNEQFF. CDR3 DNA sequence: TGCAGTGCTAGAGAGCGTCTACTGTATTACAATGAGCAGTTCTTC.

The V gene is TRBV18, the J gene TRBJ2-7; maybe TRBD2 (6 bases). Looked up from germline, CDR1 is KGHSH and CDR2 is LQKENI. The V end was cut by 6 bases, the J end by 1 base, with 16 bases between. CDR3 length: 15 amino acids. The DNA of the CDR3 is TGTGCCAGCTCTCCCGTGGTAGCGGCTTCCTACGAGCAGTACTTC. Protein: CASSPVVAASYEQYF.

There are a few counts of this clonotype. Written as DNA, the CDR3 is TGCAGCGTTCCCGGGACTACCCTAAAGACCCAGTACTTC. It translates to CSVPGTTLKTQYF. The genes are TRBV29-1 and TRBJ2-5, with TRBD2 matching over 7 bases. CDR3 length equals 13 residues. The germline V gene has CDR1 SQVTM and CDR2 ANQGSEA. Trimming at V came to 5 bases and at J to 6 bases, leaving 9 bases not matched to a gene.

This clonotype has at least ten counts. V gene TRBV12-3 or TRBV12-4 combines with J gene TRBJ1-5, with D hard to call. V dropped 8 bases and J dropped 5 bases, with 10 bases sitting between them. The CDR3 runs to 12 residues. CDR3 DNA: TGTGCCAGCGCGAGTAGAGATCAGCCCCAGCATTTT. It specifies CASASRDQPQHF.

The V call is TRBV19, the J call TRBJ2-1; maybe TRBD2 (6 bases). The ends were cut back, 3 bases at V and 3 bases at J, with 12 bases in the middle. Germline CDR1 is LNHDA and CDR2 is SQIVND (reference sequence). The CDR3 is made up of 15 amino acids. Written as DNA, the CDR3 is TGTGCCAGTAGTATTGGATTAGCGGACTACAATGAGCAGTTCTTC. Amino acid sequence: CASSIGLADYNEQFF.

By share of the sample, this clonotype is medium-sized. The chain is built from TRBV10-3 and TRBJ2-5; TRBD1 matches 10 bases. This CDR3 has 14 residues. Germline CDR1 is ENHRY and CDR2 is SYGVKD. V was clipped by 10 bases and J by 5 bases; unmatched bases: 10. CDR3 in amino acids: CATRAGTGVETQYF. Here the CDR3 DNA reads TGTGCCACCCGAGCGGGGACAGGGGTCGAGACCCAGTACTTC.

This clonotype appeared a few times. The chain couples TRBV4-1 to TRBJ2-6; D unclear. The CDR3 has 16 amino acids. Germline assignment: CDR1 MGHRA and CDR2 YSYEKL. V lost 1 base and J lost 2, with 9 bases in between. CDR3 sequence: CASSQVGSTGANVLTF. The CDR3 bases are TGCGCCAGCAGCCAAGTAGGATCCACTGGGGCCAACGTCCTGACTTTC.

By its share, this clonotype is medium-sized. V is TRBV2 and J is TRBJ2-3; 11 bases map to TRBD2. J was trimmed by 1 base and V by 10 bases; bases with no gene match: 4. CDR1 and CDR2 from the germline V gene are SNHLY and FYNNEI. The CDR3 runs 14 residues. The CDR3 loop is CATKGLAGTDTQYF. CDR3 sequence (DNA): TGTGCCACCAAGGGACTAGCGGGCACAGATACGCAGTATTTT.